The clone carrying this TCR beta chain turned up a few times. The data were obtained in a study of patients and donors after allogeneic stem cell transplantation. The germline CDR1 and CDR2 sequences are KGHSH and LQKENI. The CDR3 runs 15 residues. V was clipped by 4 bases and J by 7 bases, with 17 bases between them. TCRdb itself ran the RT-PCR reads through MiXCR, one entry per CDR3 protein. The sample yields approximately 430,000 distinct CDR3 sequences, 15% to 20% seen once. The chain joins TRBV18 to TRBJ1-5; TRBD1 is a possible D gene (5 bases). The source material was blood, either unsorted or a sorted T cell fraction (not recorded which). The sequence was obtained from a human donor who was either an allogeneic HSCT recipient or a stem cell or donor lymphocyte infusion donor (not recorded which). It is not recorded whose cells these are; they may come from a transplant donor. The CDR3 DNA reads TGTGCCAGCTCACTTGAAGAAGGGGAGGAACAGCCCCAGCATTTT. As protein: CASSLEEGEEQPQHF.